Described below is a single T cell receptor beta chain sequence and its context. As yet, its antigen is unknown. An expansion of CD8+CD57+ cells by flow cytometry had been shown in patients chosen for sequencing. CDR3 length: 14 amino acids. The germline CDR1 and CDR2 sequences are SGHTA and FQGNSA. Trimming left V 6 bases short and J 4 bases short, with 15 bases between. Profiles of TCR beta VDJ and CDR3 were generated from a genomic DNA template. TCRdb redid the calling of the reads with MiXCR, one entry per CDR3 protein. The sample has some 200,000 distinct CDR3 sequences; around three fifths are singletons. This entry comes from a study of CD8+CD57+ T cells in acquired aplastic anemia. Study information: Mean yield of DNA from sorted CD4+ and CD8+ cells was 3 to 3.5 ug.

Study-wide results and caveats: The CD8+ Simpson's diversity of patients and controls was not significantly different.

The sequence derives from a human donor with aplastic anemia. Sequencing used sorted CD4+, CD8+, or CD8+CD57+ T cells (not recorded which) from PBMCs. The genes are TRBV7-2 and TRBJ1-2, with TRBD1 as a possible D gene (6 bases). The CDR3 DNA is TGTGCCAGCAGACGTACAGGGAAGGGCTATGGCTACACCTTC. Amino acids: CASRRTGKGYGYTF.